One and the same sample provided the 15 T cell receptor beta chains below, sequenced in a study of cytomegalovirus exposure and HLA in healthy donors. Researchers ran the PCR with 60 Vbeta and 13 Jbeta primers. Sequencing was performed with immunoSEQ multiplex PCR; in TCRdb, only in-frame clones are kept and a portion is missing. The sample contains about 110,000 clones, 75% of which appear only once. The sample taken for sequencing was PBMCs. The origin of the receptors is a male donor in good health and CMV-seropositive.

This sequence joins TRBV13 and TRBJ2-5; 9 positions agree with TRBD1. CDR1 and CDR2 (germline): PRHDT, FYEKMQ (reference sequence). The CDR3 runs 16 residues. V trimming: 2 bases; J trimming: 4 bases; junction bases outside the gene matches: 8. The CDR3 reads CASSLSTGGERETQYF. The CDR3 coding sequence is TGTGCCAGCAGCTTATCCACAGGGGGCGAACGAGAGACCCAGTACTTC.

In the case of this clone: The junction shows a germline mismatch at one end, possibly a read error. This CDR3 is also generated by other DNA sequences in the sample. V and J are TRBV6-4 and TRBJ1-2; no clear D gene. The CDR3 spans 15 residues. The V gene's germline CDR1 is MRHNA and CDR2 SNTAGT. CDR3 sequence reads: CASSSDGNYNYGYTF. DNA of the CDR3: TGCGCCAGCAGCTCCGACGGCAACTATAACTATGGCTACACCTTC.

This chain joins TRBV6-1 and TRBJ1-2; no clear D. The germline CDR1 and CDR2 sequences are MNHNS and SASEGT. The CDR3 has 15 residues. V was pared by 4 bases and J by 4 bases, with 16 bases between. This chain's CDR3 is CASSVINREPYGYTF. CDR3 in DNA: TGTGCCAGCAGTGTAATAAACCGGGAGCCCTATGGCTACACCTTC.

V gene TRBV19 combines with J gene TRBJ2-1; TRBD2 matches at 12 bases. CDR3 length equals 15 residues. The junction had 4 bases not matched to a gene; V was cut back by 6 bases and J by 4 bases. The V gene's germline CDR1 is LNHDA and CDR2 SQIVND (reference sequence). CDR3 sequence (DNA): TGTGCCAGTAGGGCACTAGCGGGGGGATACAATGAGCAGTTCTTC. It yields the protein CASRALAGGYNEQFF.

The chain couples TRBV5-8 to TRBJ2-7; 7 nucleotides match TRBD1. V lost 3 bases to trimming and J lost 2 bases; unmatched junction nucleotides: 5. There are 14 residues in the CDR3. The germline V gene has CDR1 SGHTS and CDR2 YDEGEE. As DNA, the CDR3 is TGTGCCAGCAGCTGGGGACAGATAACCTACGAGCAGTACTTC. Protein sequence: CASSWGQITYEQYF. Based on the CDR3 plus reference TRBV5-8 and TRBJ2-7, the full variable domain is EAGVTQSPTHLIKTRGQQATLRCSPISGHTSVYWYQQALGLGLQFLLWYDEGEERNRGNFPPRFSGRQFPNYSSELNVNALELEDSALYLCASSWGQITYEQYFGPGTRLTVT.

The chain employs TRBV28 and TRBJ1-1, with 9 nucleotides matching TRBD1. V shed 4 bases and J 0 bases; nucleotides not matched to a gene: 15. This CDR3 region has 19 residues. Germline CDR1 and CDR2: MDHEN and SYDVKM. CDR3 sequence (DNA): TGTGCCAGCAGTTCGCCCCGGGACGGGACAGGGAAACTGAACACTGAAGCTTTCTTT. Protein: CASSSPRDGTGKLNTEAFF.

The chain has TRBV5-4 and TRBJ2-7; TRBD2 might be the D (7 bases). V lost 2 bases to trimming and J lost 2 bases, with 14 bases between them. This CDR3 region has 15 residues. Looked up from germline, CDR1 is SGHNT and CDR2 is YYREEE (reference sequence). This chain's CDR3 is CASSFQGGGPYEQYF. The CDR3 nucleotides read TGTGCCAGCAGCTTTCAGGGAGGGGGTCCCTACGAGCAGTACTTC. The full variable domain, in which reference TRBV5-4 and TRBJ2-7 provide the parts outside the CDR3, is ETGVTQSPTHLIKTRGQQVTLRCSSQSGHNTVSWYQQALGQGPQFIFQYYREEENGRGNFPPRFSGLQFPNYSSELNVNALELDDSALYLCASSFQGGGPYEQYFGPGTRLTVT.

V usage is TRBV7-9 and J usage is TRBJ2-5; possibly TRBD1 for D (6 bases). This CDR3 has 15 amino acids. CDR1 SEHNR and CDR2 FQNEAQ come from the germline V gene (reference sequence). Trimming shortened V by 5 bases and J by 4 bases, and 17 bases separated the two germline ends. The CDR3 sequence: CASSANRVYSETQYF. The CDR3 DNA reads as TGTGCCAGCAGCGCCAACAGGGTATACTCAGAGACCCAGTACTTC.

Only a few counts were recorded for this clone. The chain recombines TRBV6-5 with TRBJ2-1; a possible D gene is TRBD2 (6 bases). The CDR3 has 15 residues. V was shortened by 0 bases and J by 7 bases, with 13 bases between the two germline ends. Germline lookup yields CDR1 MNHEY and CDR2 SVGAGI. CDR3 coding DNA: TGTGCCAGCAGTTACTCCAGGAGGGGATTTAATGAGCAGTTCTTC. This encodes CASSYSRRGFNEQFF.

This chain uses TRBV30 with TRBJ2-1; D possibly corresponds to TRBD2 (6 bases). Germline V gives CDR1 GTSNPN, CDR2 SVGIG (reference sequence). Trimming stripped 5 bases from V and 3 bases from J, with 11 bases between. This CDR3 contains 13 residues. CDR3 protein: CAWGRGLYNEQFF. In nucleotides, the CDR3 is TGTGCCTGGGGGCGGGGCCTCTACAATGAGCAGTTCTTC.

This chain connects TRBV2 to TRBJ2-1; TRBD2 agrees at 11 bases. The V segment lost 4 bases and the J segment 7 bases; nucleotides outside the gene matches: 12. The germline V gene encodes CDR1 SNHLY and CDR2 FYNNEI. CDR3 length: 17 residues. The CDR3 reads CASSAPSVAGGVNEQFF. The CDR3 DNA is TGTGCCAGCAGTGCCCCGTCGGTAGCGGGAGGGGTAAATGAGCAGTTCTTC.

The chain carries TRBV13 and TRBJ2-7; D perhaps matches TRBD2 (6 bases). Germline V gives CDR1 PRHDT, CDR2 FYEKMQ (reference sequence). The V end was cut by 2 bases, the J end by 1 base, with 12 bases between. This CDR3 has 15 residues. In DNA form, the CDR3 reads TGTGCCAGCAGCTTAAGGCTAGCGTCTTCCTACGAGCAGTACTTC. Its protein is CASSLRLASSYEQYF.

The chain couples TRBV18 to TRBJ2-7, with 7 bases lining up with TRBD1. With V trimmed by 5 bases and J by 7 bases, 5 bases remained unmatched. This CDR3 spans 12 amino acids. The V gene's germline CDR1 is KGHSH and CDR2 LQKENI. The CDR3 loop is CASSGLQGEQYF. The CDR3 DNA follows: TGTGCCAGCTCAGGCTTACAGGGGGAGCAGTACTTC.

The chain couples TRBV13 to TRBJ1-4; D possibly corresponds to TRBD1 (6 bases). Germline CDR1 is PRHDT and CDR2 is FYEKMQ (reference sequence). Trimming removed 3 bases from V and 5 bases from J, with 10 bases in between. The CDR3 length is 14 residues. This chain's CDR3 is CASSLGATNEKLFF. DNA for the CDR3: TGTGCCAGCAGCTTGGGGGCGACGAATGAAAAACTGTTTTTT. Combining the CDR3 with reference TRBV13 and TRBJ1-4 gives the whole variable domain AAGVIQSPRHLIKEKRETATLKCYPIPRHDTVYWYQQGPGQDPQFLISFYEKMQSDKGSIPDRFSAQQFSDYHSELNMSSLELGDSALYFCASSLGATNEKLFFGSGTQLSVL.

CDR3 in amino acids: CASSQSLDSTYEQYF. As DNA, the CDR3 is TGTGCCAGCTCCCAGAGTCTAGACTCAACCTACGAGCAGTACTTC. V and J are TRBV18 and TRBJ2-7; D is uncertain. The germline gives CDR1 KGHSH, CDR2 LQKENI. The CDR3 sequence is 15 residues long. V was trimmed by 6 bases and J by 2 bases, leaving 17 bases between them.